The 3 T cell receptor beta chains below all came from one sample that was sequenced in a study of T cells in Graves' hyperthyroidism and ophthalmopathy. The TCR beta CDR3 regions underwent amplification using RNA transcripts as the source. With the HTBI primer set, the TCR CDR3 went through a first round of RT-PCR. TCRdb re-analysed the multiplex PCR reads in MiXCR, keeping a single row per CDR3 protein. The data hold some 340,000 distinct CDR3 sequences, with roughly an eighth observed a single time. Specimen: blood. These receptors all come from a middle-aged woman with Graves' ophthalmopathy.

Concerning this clonotype itself: Being one base from a much bigger clone, this may be a read error. CDR3 sequence reads: CASRKTGDPNTKAFF. The CDR3 region has the DNA TGTGCCAGCAGAAAAACAGGGGATCCGAACACTAAAGCTTTCTTT. The J gene is TRBJ1-1, the V gene TRBV6-1, with 7 bases identical to TRBD1. The CDR3 covers 15 residues. The V gene's germline CDR1 is MNHNS and CDR2 SASEGT.

In its sample, this clonotype was seen many times. The chain joins TRBV20-1 to TRBJ2-5, with TRBD2 matching over 9 bases. The CDR3 length is 11 residues. V lost 7 bases and J lost 8; bases outside the gene matches: 5. Germline values: CDR1 DFQATT, CDR2 SNEGSKA (reference sequence). The CDR3 nucleotides are TGCAGTGGGGGGCGGGGGGGTACCCAGTACTTC. The encoded protein is CSGGRGGTQYF.

This clonotype has just a few counts. The chain employs TRBV7-6 and TRBJ1-5; no clear D gene. Trimming cost V 2 bases and J 0 bases, with 14 bases left between them. Germline-derived CDR1 and CDR2 are SGHVS and FNYEAQ. The CDR3 length is 17 residues. CDR3 sequence reads: CASSLLQAGNSNQPQHF. CDR3 in DNA: TGTGCCAGCAGCTTACTGCAGGCGGGCAATAGCAATCAGCCCCAGCATTTT.